This entry lists 3 T cell receptor beta chains sequenced from one sample in a study of technical replicates of blood from a few donors. Only in-frame clones appear in the TCRdb table, and some are missing; sequencing was by immunoSEQ multiplex PCR. In the table there are 75,000 to 100,000 clones, about 95% of which are singletons. Sequencing was carried out using T cells isolated from PBMCs. These receptors originate from a human donor in good health.

V is TRBV27 and J is TRBJ2-5, with 7 bases that match TRBD1. Germline values: CDR1 MNHEY, CDR2 SMNVEV (reference sequence). This CDR3 region has 13 residues. J gave up 2 bases and V 6 bases, and 3 bases lay outside the gene matches. CDR3 sequence: CASRSTGQETQYF. For the CDR3, the DNA is TGTGCCAGCAGATCGACAGGGCAAGAGACCCAGTACTTC.

The chain links TRBV19 to TRBJ2-3, with a tentative D call TRBD1 (6 bases). CDR1 and CDR2 from the germline V gene are LNHDA and SQIVND (reference sequence). V gave up 5 bases and J gave up 1 base, with 13 bases separating them. The CDR3 has 15 amino acids. The CDR3 sequence: CASSAQGHGTDTQYF. For the CDR3, the DNA is TGTGCCAGTAGTGCTCAGGGGCACGGCACAGATACGCAGTATTTT.

The gene calls are TRBV2 and TRBJ2-5; TRBD1 agrees at 7 bases. The J call may be in error: the DNA end matches TRBJ2-7 better. The CDR3 spans 10 residues. The V gene's germline CDR1 is SNHLY and CDR2 FYNNEI. Written as DNA, the CDR3 is TGTGCCAGAGGGGGCAACGAGCAGTACTTC. Protein sequence: CARGGNEQYF.